What follows describes a single T cell receptor beta chain. The data were obtained in a study of blood T cell repertoires in COVID-19. Study background: The United States, Italy and Spain supplied acute and convalescent COVID-19 samples.

Authors' processing steps: Cell counts per sample came from amplifying reference gene primers. Assay used: immunoSEQ multiplex PCR; TCRdb lists only in-frame clones, some missing. V and J calls and clone size follow that table, whereas D and trimming were derived from the DNA. The sample has about 260,000 clones; roughly 90% are singletons. V lost 2 bases, J lost 0 bases, and 10 bases lay in between. Germline CDR1 is MNHEY and CDR2 is SVGAGI. This CDR3 has 16 amino acids. The genes are TRBV6-5 and TRBJ1-4, with unresolved D. The sequencing sample was made of peripheral blood. The TCR comes from a man in his 60s who had recovered from COVID-19. The CDR3: CASSYRRAATNEKLFF. The CDR3, as DNA: TGTGCCAGCAGTTACAGGAGGGCTGCAACTAATGAAAAACTGTTTTTT.